This T cell receptor (beta chain) was found in a study of shared clonotypes between healthy human individuals. Study-wide background: Three plates each covered CD4 naive and memory; CD8 naive two, CD8 memory one.

CDR1 is SGHTA and CDR2 is FQGNSA in the germline V gene. Trimming removed 5 bases from V and 2 bases from J, with 10 bases in between. The CDR3 contains 14 residues. Nashville, Tennessee was home to all donors, each a Caucasian adult. An approximately 210 ng quantity of DNA, around 30,000 T cell genomes, went into the sorted-subset replicate PCRs. Some clones are missing from TCRdb's copy, which holds only in-frame ones; the method was immunoSEQ multiplex PCR. The sample holds some 2,100,000 clones, roughly 95% seen once. Sequenced material: naive CD4+ T cells sorted from blood. As to subset: CD45RA+ positively selected. The genes are TRBV7-2 and TRBJ2-4; D is uncertain. The clonotype comes from a man younger than 35 in good health. This CDR3 is CASSPAVTKNIQYF. As DNA, the CDR3 is TGTGCCAGCAGCCCCGCAGTAACCAAAAACATTCAGTACTTC.